This is a list of T cell receptor beta chains from one sample in a study of T cells in Graves' hyperthyroidism and ophthalmopathy. TCRdb processed the multiplex PCR reads anew with MiXCR; each CDR3 protein has one entry. This table holds hundreds of thousands of distinct CDR3 sequences, roughly 46% found once. The sample consisted of peripheral blood or thyroid tissue (not recorded which). Every receptor here comes from an adult man with Graves' disease, either hyperthyroidism or ophthalmopathy (not recorded which). Each CDR3 is given with its conserved first and last residue. The D gene is left open where the match is weak. Part of the rows lack a size; the others show once, few, many or a class for expanded clones.

.,12,TRBJ2-3,TRBV20-1,TRBD1,CSARTGADTQYF,TGCAGTGCTAGAACAGGGGCAGATACGCAGTATTTT
few,16,TRBJ1-6,TRBV5-6,TRBD1,CASSLGPGQNNSPLHF,TGTGCCAGCAGCCTAGGCCCGGGACAGAATAATTCACCCCTCCACTTT
few,16,TRBJ1-6,TRBV28,.,CASSLGFRGSNSPLHF,TGTGCCAGCAGTTTAGGATTCAGGGGCTCTAATTCACCCCTCCACTTT
many,13,TRBJ1-5,TRBV20-1,.,CSARWDSNQPQHF,TGCAGTGCCCGATGGGATAGCAATCAGCCCCAGCATTTT
.,15,TRBJ2-7,TRBV7-9,TRBD2,CASSPSASGNGEQYF,TGTGCCAGCTCACCTTCGGCTAGCGGGAATGGCGAGCAGTACTTC
.,15,TRBJ1-5,TRBV20-1,.,CSARGGHYSNQPQHF,TGCAGTGCTAGAGGGGGACACTATAGCAATCAGCCCCAGCATTTT
many,14,TRBJ1-1,TRBV10-3,TRBD1,CAIKGQGIGTEAFF,TGTGCCATAAAGGGACAGGGAATAGGCACTGAAGCTTTCTTT
.,14,TRBJ1-1,TRBV5-1,.,CASSYGTRNTEAFF,TGCGCCAGCAGTTACGGGACTCGGAACACTGAAGCTTTCTTT
few,16,TRBJ2-7,TRBV7-2,TRBD1,CASSRLRGTGVDEQYF,TGTGCCAGCAGCCGACTACGAGGGACAGGGGTCGACGAGCAGTACTTC
.,15,TRBJ2-5,TRBV25-1,TRBD2,CASSLSGTSVETQYF,TGTGCCAGCAGTTTAAGTGGGACTAGCGTGGAGACCCAGTACTTC
.,16,TRBJ1-1,TRBV7-8,.,CASSQVAGEGGTEAFF,TGTGCCAGCAGCCAAGTAGCGGGAGAAGGGGGCACTGAAGCTTTCTTT
few,15,TRBJ1-6,TRBV6-5,.,CASSYGAGASGPLHF,TGTGCCAGCAGTTACGGGGCAGGCGCTAGTGGACCCCTCCACTTT
few,13,TRBJ1-4,TRBV28,TRBD1,CASNDRGGEKLFF,TGTGCCAGCAACGACAGGGGAGGTGAAAAACTGTTTTTT
.,13,TRBJ2-5,TRBV29-1,.,CSSFGRLQETQYF,TGCAGCAGTTTCGGGCGGCTCCAAGAGACCCAGTACTTC
few,16,TRBJ1-2,TRBV6-6,.,CASSYLGQSTVYGYTF,TGTGCCAGCAGTTACCTAGGACAGTCCACCGTCTATGGCTACACCTTC
.,15,TRBJ1-2,TRBV4-1,.,CASSQPGSPNYGYTF,TGCGCCAGCAGCCAACCCGGGAGCCCTAACTATGGCTACACCTTC
.,12,TRBJ1-2,TRBV20-1,TRBD1,CSASGTGGGYTF,TGCAGTGCTAGCGGGACAGGGGGCGGCTACACCTTC
.,15,TRBJ1-2,TRBV7-2,TRBD1,CASSLVAGGKYGYTF,TGTGCCAGCAGCTTAGTGGCAGGGGGCAAATATGGCTACACCTTC
many,13,TRBJ2-7,TRBV7-2,.,CASSGPRGYEQYF,TGTGCCAGCAGCGGACCACGGGGCTACGAGCAGTACTTC
.,15,TRBJ2-5,TRBV12-3/TRBV12-4,.,CASMGGATVQETQYF,TGTGCCAGCATGGGGGGCGCCACTGTACAAGAGACCCAGTACTTC
once,15,TRBJ2-5,TRBV20-1,.,CSASSFPWPQETQYF,TGCAGTGCCAGCAGCTTCCCCTGGCCCCAAGAGACCCAGTACTTC
many,16,TRBJ2-5,TRBV7-9,TRBD2,CASSFAVGAGGETQYF,TGTGCCAGCAGCTTTGCCGTGGGAGCGGGGGGTGAGACCCAGTACTTC
.,13,TRBJ1-1,TRBV29-1,.,CSPRPRQTTEAFF,TGCAGCCCAAGACCGCGCCAGACCACTGAAGCTTTCTTT
.,16,TRBJ1-1,TRBV20-1,TRBD1,CSARGRQGALYTEAFF,TGCAGTGCTAGAGGACGGCAGGGGGCTTTGTACACTGAAGCTTTCTTT
.,16,TRBJ2-7,TRBV7-3,TRBD1,CASSLREQGYGYEQYF,TGTGCCAGCAGCTTAAGGGAACAGGGGTATGGCTACGAGCAGTACTTC
few,10,TRBJ1-2,TRBV15,.,CATSSGGYTF,TGTGCCACCAGCAGCGGGGGCTACACCTTC
.,16,TRBJ1-4,TRBV2,.,CASSVAWGGRGEKLFF,TGTGCCAGCAGCGTAGCTTGGGGAGGGCGGGGTGAAAAACTGTTTTTT
few,16,TRBJ1-2,TRBV20-1,.,CSARDWEQTPNYGYTF,TGCAGTGCTAGAGATTGGGAACAGACCCCTAACTATGGCTACACCTTC
.,12,TRBJ1-6,TRBV20-1,TRBD1,CSALDRVSPLHF,TGCAGTGCTTTAGACAGGGTCTCACCCCTCCACTTT
.,17,TRBJ1-5,TRBV5-1,TRBD1,CASSTDRGRIGNQPQHF,TGCGCCAGCAGCACTGACAGGGGGCGCATCGGCAATCAGCCCCAGCATTTT
.,14,TRBJ1-2,TRBV29-1,TRBD1,CSVLQGTSMDGYTF,TGCAGTGTTTTACAGGGGACAAGTATGGATGGCTACACCTTC
.,14,TRBJ1-5,TRBV6-5,TRBD1,CASRGQGPNQPQHF,TGTGCCAGCAGGGGACAGGGGCCCAATCAGCCCCAGCATTTT
few,15,TRBJ1-1,TRBV7-2,.,CASSPSRAMNTEAFF,TGTGCCAGCAGCCCGAGTAGGGCGATGAACACTGAAGCTTTCTTT
many,13,TRBJ1-1,TRBV7-2,.,CASSQGSGTEAFF,TGTGCCAGCAGCCAGGGGTCGGGCACTGAAGCTTTCTTT
many,13,TRBJ1-1,TRBV15,.,CATSKGSNTEAFF,TGTGCCACCAGCAAGGGGTCGAACACTGAAGCTTTCTTT
.,15,TRBJ1-2,TRBV12-3/TRBV12-4,TRBD1,CASSLVGTGHYGYTF,TGTGCCAGCAGTTTAGTTGGGACAGGGCACTATGGCTACACCTTC
few,17,TRBJ1-3,TRBV10-2,.,CASSDPREGPSGNTIYF,TGCGCCAGCAGTGACCCGAGGGAAGGGCCCTCTGGAAACACCATATATTTT